The sequence of this TCR beta chain was determined in a study of CD8+ T cells in alopecia areata. About the research overall: Twice daily, treated patients received 5 to 10 mg of oral tofacitinib. The study gave tofacitinib for 6 to 18 months, then 6 months off drug.

Extraction of RNA preceded its reverse transcription into cDNA, which served as the sequencing template. Here immunoSEQ multiplex PCR was the method, and the copy in TCRdb shows in-frame clones only, minus some. The table lists around 140,000 clones, about 46% of them singletons. The clonotype originates from a human donor with alopecia areata. Here the sequenced sample was CD8+ T cells sorted from blood, taken at week 0.

CDR3 nucleotide sequence: TGTGCCAGCAGCCGTGGGGCTGAAGCTTTCTTT. Translated: CASSRGAEAFF. V gene TRBV27 combines with J gene TRBJ1-1; D gene ambiguous. Germline V gene lookup returns CDR1 MNHEY and CDR2 SMNVEV (reference sequence). The CDR3 loop spans 11 amino acids. Trimming shortened V by 6 bases and J by 6 bases, and 8 bases separated the two germline ends.